The 2 T cell receptor beta chains in this list originate from one sample, sequenced in a study of T cells in Graves' hyperthyroidism and ophthalmopathy. Using RNA transcripts as the source, TCR beta CDR3 regions were amplified. First-round RT-PCR of the TCR CDR3 relied on the HTBI primer set. TCRdb processed the multiplex PCR reads anew with MiXCR; each CDR3 protein has one entry. Of more than 300,000 distinct CDR3 sequences in the sample, approximately 13% are singletons; the top ten hold around 23%. Sequencing used blood. Source of these receptors: a woman in her thirties with Graves' hyperthyroidism.

This clonotype was detected ten times or more. The chain employs TRBV6-2 or TRBV6-3 and TRBJ2-1; TRBD2 matches 10 bases. The CDR3 sequence is 16 residues long. CDR1 and CDR2 from the germline V gene are MNHEY and SVGEGT. The ends lost 4 bases at V and 8 bases at J; junction bases unmatched: 11. CDR3: CASSWAASGSKDEQFF. Written as DNA, the CDR3 is TGTGCCAGCAGTTGGGCGGCTAGCGGGAGTAAAGATGAGCAGTTCTTC.

The CDR3: CASGADYNEQFF. The CDR3, as DNA: TGTGCCTCAGGAGCGGACTACAATGAGCAGTTCTTC. The chain couples TRBV19 to TRBJ2-1; perhaps TRBD2 as D (5 bases). V was pared by 11 bases and J by 3 bases, with 11 bases between. CDR1 LNHDA and CDR2 SQIVND come from the germline V gene (reference sequence). This CDR3 contains 12 residues.